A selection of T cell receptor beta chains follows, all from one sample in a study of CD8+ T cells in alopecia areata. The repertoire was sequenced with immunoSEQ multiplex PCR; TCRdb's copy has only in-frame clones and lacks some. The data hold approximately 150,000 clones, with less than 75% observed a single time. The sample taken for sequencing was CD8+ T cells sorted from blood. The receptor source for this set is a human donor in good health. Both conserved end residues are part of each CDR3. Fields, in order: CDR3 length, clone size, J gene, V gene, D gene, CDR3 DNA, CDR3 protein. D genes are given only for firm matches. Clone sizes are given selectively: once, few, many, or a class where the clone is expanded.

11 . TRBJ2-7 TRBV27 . TGTGCCAGCAGTCATGCCTACGAGCAGTACTTC CASSHAYEQYF
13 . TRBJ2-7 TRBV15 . TGTGCCACCAGCAGGGAGAGAGCCTACGAGCAGTACTTC CATSRERAYEQYF
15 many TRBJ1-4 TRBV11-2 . TGTGCCAGCAGCTTCTCAGGGCCTCCTAATGAAAAACTGTTTTTT CASSFSGPPNEKLFF
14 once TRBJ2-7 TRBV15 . TGTGCCACCAGCAGAGATAGGTCCCACTACGAGCAGTACTTC CATSRDRSHYEQYF
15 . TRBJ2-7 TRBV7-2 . TGTGCCAGCAGGGTGGACTACAGCGATACCTACGAGCAGTACTTC CASRVDYSDTYEQYF
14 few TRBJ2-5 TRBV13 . TGTGCCAGCAGCCCCCGCCTTGAACAGGGCCCAAAGTACTTC CASSPRLEQGPKYF
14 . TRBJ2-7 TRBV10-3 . TGTGCCATCAGTGAAAGGGGGGAGACGGGAGAGCAGTACTTC CAISERGETGEQYF
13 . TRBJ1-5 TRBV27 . TGTGCCAGCAGCCCAGGGGTAGATCAGCCCCAGCATTTT CASSPGVDQPQHF
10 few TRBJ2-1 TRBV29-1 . TGCAGCGTTGGAGTACATGAGCAGTTCTTC CSVGVHEQFF
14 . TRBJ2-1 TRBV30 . TGTGCCTGGAAGAGAGGGAACTCCTACAATGAGCAGTTCTTC CAWKRGNSYNEQFF
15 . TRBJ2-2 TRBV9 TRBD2 TGTGCCAGCAGCTTTAGCGGGTCCAACACCGGGGAGCTGTTTTTT CASSFSGSNTGELFF
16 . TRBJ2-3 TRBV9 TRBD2 TGTGCCAGCAGCGTAGTGGGCCGCGCGGGAGCAGATACGCAGTATTTT CASSVVGRAGADTQYF
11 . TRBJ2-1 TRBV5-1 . TGCGCCAGCAGCCTAACGGCCGGTCCCGTCTTC CASSLTAGPVF
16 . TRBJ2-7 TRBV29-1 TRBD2 TGCAGCGTTGAACAGACCCAGCGGGGGGTCGCCGGCGAGCAGTACTTC CSVEQTQRGVAGEQYF
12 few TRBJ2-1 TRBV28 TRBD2 TGTGCCAGCAAGCGCGGGAGCAATGAGCAGTTCTTC CASKRGSNEQFF
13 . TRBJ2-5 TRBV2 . TGTGCCAGCAGTGTTCTATACCAAGAGACCCAGTACTTC CASSVLYQETQYF
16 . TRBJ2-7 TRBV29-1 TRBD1 TGCAGCGTGTTCGACAGGGTTGGCCTAGCTTCCTACGAGCAGTACTTC CSVFDRVGLASYEQYF
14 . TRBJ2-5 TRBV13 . TGTGCCAGCAGCTCCCCCGGCGGCCAAGAGACCCAGTACTTC CASSSPGGQETQYF
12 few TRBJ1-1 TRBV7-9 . TGTGCCAGCAGCTTAGACGGCACTGAAGCTTTCTTT CASSLDGTEAFF
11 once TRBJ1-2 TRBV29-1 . TGCAGCGTCGAGGAGGGGTCCGGCTACACCTTC CSVEEGSGYTF
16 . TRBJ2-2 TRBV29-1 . TGCAGCGTTGTAATGGTGGGACGTAGAAACACCGGGGAGCTGTTTTTT CSVVMVGRRNTGELFF
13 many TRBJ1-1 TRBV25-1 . TGTGCCAGCACCCTAGGAGGGGGAAGTGAAGCTTTCTTT CASTLGGGSEAFF
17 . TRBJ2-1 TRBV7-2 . TGTGCCAGCAGCCAAAATTTGACTAGAAGGTCCTACAATGAGCAGTTCTTC CASSQNLTRRSYNEQFF
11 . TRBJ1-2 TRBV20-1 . TGCAGTGCTACAACTAACTATGGCTACACCTTC CSATTNYGYTF
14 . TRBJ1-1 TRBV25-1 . TGTGCCAGCAGTGAATCGAGGGGGGTATCCGAAGCTTTCTTT CASSESRGVSEAFF
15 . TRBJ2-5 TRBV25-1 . TGTGCCAGCAGTTTACACCGGATAAGGGGAGAGACCCAGTACTTC CASSLHRIRGETQYF
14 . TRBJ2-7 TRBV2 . TGTGCCAGCAGTGAAGCGGTGTCCTACAGCGAGCAGTACTTC CASSEAVSYSEQYF
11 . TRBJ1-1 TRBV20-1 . TGCAGTGCTCCGGACGGGGGTTATGCTTTCTTT CSAPDGGYAFF
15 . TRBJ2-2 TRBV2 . TGTGCCAGCATCTCTCCAGCGGGCGGGACCGGGGAGCTGTTTTTT CASISPAGGTGELFF
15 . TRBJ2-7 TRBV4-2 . TGTGCCAGCAGCCAAGAGGGGACCGGTTGGTACGAGCAGTACTTC CASSQEGTGWYEQYF
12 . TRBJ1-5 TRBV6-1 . TGTGCCAGCAGTGAACGTCCCCAGCCCCAGCATTTT CASSERPQPQHF
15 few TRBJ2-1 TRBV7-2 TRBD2 TGTGCCAGCAGCTCGGGACTAGCGGGATACAATGAGCAGTTCTTC CASSSGLAGYNEQFF
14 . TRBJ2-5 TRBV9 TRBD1 TGTGCCAGCAGCGCGACAGGGGGCAGAGAGACCCAGTACTTC CASSATGGRETQYF
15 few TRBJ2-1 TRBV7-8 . TGTGCCAGCAGGGTGACCGCCTCGTACTACAATGAGCAGTTCTTC CASRVTASYYNEQFF
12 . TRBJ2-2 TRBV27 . TGTGCCAGCAGTCCGCTGTCTGGGGAGCTGTTTTTT CASSPLSGELFF
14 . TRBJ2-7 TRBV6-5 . TGTGCCAGCACCCCCGACACAGGCTCCTACGAGCAGTACTTC CASTPDTGSYEQYF
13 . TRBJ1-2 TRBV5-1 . TGCGCCACCACACCGGGGCTAGGGTATGGCTACACCTTC CATTPGLGYGYTF
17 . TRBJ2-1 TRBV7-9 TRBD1 TGTGCCAGCAGCCCGCTTGAGAGACAGGGGGCTTGGAATGAGCAGTTCTTC CASSPLERQGAWNEQFF
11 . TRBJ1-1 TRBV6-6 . TGTGCCAGCAGTTACCAGGAGGAAGCTTTCTTT CASSYQEEAFF
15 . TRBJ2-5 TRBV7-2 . TGTGCCAGCAGCTTCACCTATAGCGACCAAGAGACCCAGTACTTC CASSFTYSDQETQYF
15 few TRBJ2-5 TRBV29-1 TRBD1 TGCAGCGTTGAATACTATGGGACAGCCCAAGAGACCCAGTACTTC CSVEYYGTAQETQYF
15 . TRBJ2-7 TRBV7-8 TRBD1 TGTGCCAGCAGCATCCTGGGACAGGGGTCCTACGAGCAGTACTTC CASSILGQGSYEQYF
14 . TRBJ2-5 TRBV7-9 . TGTGCCAGCAGCCTGGGACCGGCGGAAGAGACCCAGTACTTC CASSLGPAEETQYF
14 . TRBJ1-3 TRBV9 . TGTGCCAGCAGTCCCGGGAGGGTTGGAAACACCATATATTTT CASSPGRVGNTIYF